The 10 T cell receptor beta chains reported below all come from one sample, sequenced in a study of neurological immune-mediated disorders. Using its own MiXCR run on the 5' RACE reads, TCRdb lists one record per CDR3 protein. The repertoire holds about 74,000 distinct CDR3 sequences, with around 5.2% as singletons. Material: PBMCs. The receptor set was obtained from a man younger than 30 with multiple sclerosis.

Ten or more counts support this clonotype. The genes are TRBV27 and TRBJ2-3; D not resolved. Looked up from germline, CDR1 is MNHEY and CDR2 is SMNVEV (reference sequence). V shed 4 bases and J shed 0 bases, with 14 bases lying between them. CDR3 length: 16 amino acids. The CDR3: CASSWTTGSSTDTQYF. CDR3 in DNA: TGTGCCAGCAGTTGGACGACCGGGTCCAGCACAGATACGCAGTATTTT.

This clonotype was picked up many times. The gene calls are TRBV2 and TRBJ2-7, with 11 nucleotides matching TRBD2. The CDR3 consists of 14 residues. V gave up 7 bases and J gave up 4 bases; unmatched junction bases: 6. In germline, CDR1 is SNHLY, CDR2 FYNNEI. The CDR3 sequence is CASTPTSGVYEQYF. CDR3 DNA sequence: TGTGCCAGCACCCCGACTAGCGGGGTGTACGAGCAGTACTTC.

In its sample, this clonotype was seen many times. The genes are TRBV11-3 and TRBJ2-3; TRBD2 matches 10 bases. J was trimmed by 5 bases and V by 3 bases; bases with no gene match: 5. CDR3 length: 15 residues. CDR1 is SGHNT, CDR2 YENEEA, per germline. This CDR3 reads CASSLTSGSEDTQYF. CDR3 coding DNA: TGTGCCAGCAGCTTGACTAGCGGGTCAGAAGATACGCAGTATTTT.

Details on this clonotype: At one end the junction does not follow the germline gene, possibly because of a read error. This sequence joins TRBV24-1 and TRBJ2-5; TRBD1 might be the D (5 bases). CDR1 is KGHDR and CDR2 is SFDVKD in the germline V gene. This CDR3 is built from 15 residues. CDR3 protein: CATSDFDDRQETQCF. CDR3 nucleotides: TGTGCCACCAGTGATTTTGACGACAGACAAGAGACCCAGTGCTTC.

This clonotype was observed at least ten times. The CDR3 DNA sequence: TGTGCCAGCAGTCTGGCCACAGATACGCAGTATTTT. It codes for CASSLATDTQYF. The chain carries TRBV5-5 and TRBJ2-3; D is unresolved. Trimming took off 5 bases at V and 2 bases at J, with 6 bases between the two ends. Germline V gives CDR1 SGHKS, CDR2 YYEKEE (reference sequence). This CDR3 spans 12 amino acids.

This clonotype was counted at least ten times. The chain's CDR3 is CASRTGGPSSEQYF. CDR3 coding DNA: TGCGCCAGCAGGACGGGGGGGCCGTCGAGTGAGCAGTACTTC. The chain is built from TRBV5-1 and TRBJ2-7; 8 bases are a match to TRBD2. Germline CDR1 is SGHRS and CDR2 is YFSETQ. The CDR3 consists of 14 residues. J was trimmed by 7 bases and V by 5 bases; bases with no gene match: 11. The full variable domain, rest sourced from reference TRBV5-1 and TRBJ2-7, is KAGVTQTPRYLIKTRGQQVTLSCSPISGHRSVSWYQQTPGQGLQFLFEYFSETQRNKGNFPGRFSGRQFSNSRSEMNVSTLELGDSALYLCASRTGGPSSEQYFGPGTRLTVT.

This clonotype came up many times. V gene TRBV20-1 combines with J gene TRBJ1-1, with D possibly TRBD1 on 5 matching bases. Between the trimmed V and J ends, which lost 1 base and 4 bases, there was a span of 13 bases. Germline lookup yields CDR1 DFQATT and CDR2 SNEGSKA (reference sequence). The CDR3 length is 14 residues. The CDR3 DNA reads TGCAGTGCTAGAGTGGGGGGAGCGACCACTGAAGCTTTCTTT. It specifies CSARVGGATTEAFF.

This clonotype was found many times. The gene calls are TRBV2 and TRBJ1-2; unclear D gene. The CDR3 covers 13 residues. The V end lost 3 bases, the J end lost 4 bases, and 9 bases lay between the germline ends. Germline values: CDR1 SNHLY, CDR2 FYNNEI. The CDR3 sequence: CASSEIASYGYTF. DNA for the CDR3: TGTGCCAGCAGTGAGATCGCCAGCTATGGCTACACCTTC.

CDR3 nucleotides: TGTGCCAGCTCCCCAACAGGAAACACCATATATTTT. This sequence encodes CASSPTGNTIYF. The chain employs TRBV18 and TRBJ1-3; no definite D call. The CDR3 has 12 residues. The V end was cut by 6 bases, the J end by 4 bases, with 7 bases between. Germline CDR1 KGHSH, CDR2 LQKENI. The variable domain in full, completed from reference TRBV18 and TRBJ1-3, reads NAGVMQNPRHLVRRRGQEARLRCSPMKGHSHVYWYRQLPEEGLKFMVYLQKENIIDESGMPKERFSAEFPKEGPSILRIQQVVRGDSAAYFCASSPTGNTIYFGEGSWLTVV.

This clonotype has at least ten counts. CDR3 DNA: TGCGCCAGCAGCCAGGTGAATCCGGTGACAGATACGCAGTATTTT. Translating it yields CASSQVNPVTDTQYF. This chain uses TRBV4-3 with TRBJ2-3; D remains ambiguous. The CDR3 runs 15 residues. The V end was cut by 3 bases, the J end by 3 bases, with 13 bases between. Germline V gene lookup returns CDR1 LGHNA and CDR2 YSLEER.